This T cell receptor (beta chain) emerged from a study of sequential checkpoint blockade in melanoma. About the study: First-line arms were nivolumab then ipilimumab, or the reverse, randomized 1:1. After both sequences, patients received maintenance nivolumab.

TCRdb keeps only in-frame clones here, not all; method: immunoSEQ multiplex PCR. The table records about 8,200 clones, about three fifths of them present only once. The treatment: randomized to nivolumab then ipilimumab (arm A) or the reverse (arm B). No patient had prior DNA-damaging chemotherapy. Live CD3+CD8+ CD19− CD56− cells were sorted from PBMCs. Germline V CDR1 and CDR2: PRHDT, FYEKMQ (reference sequence). There are 14 residues in the CDR3. V lost 3 bases, J lost 2 bases, and 11 bases lay in between. The chain couples TRBV13 to TRBJ2-7, with a possible D match to TRBD1 (6 bases). The source was CD8+ T cells sorted from blood (inferred from file names), collected from a patient given nivolumab and ipilimumab in sequence. This TCR came from a human donor with melanoma. CDR3 amino acids: CASSLKGQPYEQYF. For the CDR3, the DNA is TGTGCCAGCAGCTTGAAGGGACAACCCTACGAGCAGTACTTC.